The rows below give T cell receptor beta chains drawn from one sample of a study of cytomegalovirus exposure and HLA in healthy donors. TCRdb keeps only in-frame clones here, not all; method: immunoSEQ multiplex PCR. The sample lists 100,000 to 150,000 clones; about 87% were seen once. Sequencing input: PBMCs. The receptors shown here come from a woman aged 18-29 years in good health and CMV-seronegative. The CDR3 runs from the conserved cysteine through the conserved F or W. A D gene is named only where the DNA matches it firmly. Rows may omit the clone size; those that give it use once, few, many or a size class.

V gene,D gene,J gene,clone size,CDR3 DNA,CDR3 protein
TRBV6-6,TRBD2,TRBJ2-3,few,TGTGCCAGCAGCCCTCCTAGCGGGGGGGGCCGTGATACGCAGTATTTT,CASSPPSGGGRDTQYF
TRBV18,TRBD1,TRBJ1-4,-,TGTGCCAGCTCACCACCCGGACAGGGGGTTAATGAAAAACTGTTTTTT,CASSPPGQGVNEKLFF
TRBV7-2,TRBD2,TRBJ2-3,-,TGTGCCAGCAGGACTAGCGGGAGTTCAGATACGCAGTATTTT,CASRTSGSSDTQYF
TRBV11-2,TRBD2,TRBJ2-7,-,TGTGCCAGCAGCCCAAGCGGCGGGAGGGCCTACGAGCAGTACTTC,CASSPSGGRAYEQYF
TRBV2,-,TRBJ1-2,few,TGTGCCAGCAACAGGGAAAGAGGCTACACCTTC,CASNRERGYTF
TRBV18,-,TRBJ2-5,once,TGTGCCAGCTCACCATCCAACGGAGGCCAAGAGACCCAGTACTTC,CASSPSNGGQETQYF
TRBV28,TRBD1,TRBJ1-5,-,TGTGCCAGCAGTTCTGGTCCAGGGGGCAGCAATCAGCCCCAGCATTTT,CASSSGPGGSNQPQHF
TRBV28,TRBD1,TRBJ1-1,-,TGTGCCAGCAGTTTAATTGGGGACAGGGGGCGTGAAGCTTTCTTT,CASSLIGDRGREAFF
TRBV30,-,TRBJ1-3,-,TGTGCCTGGATGCGGGCTTCTGGAAACACCATATATTTT,CAWMRASGNTIYF
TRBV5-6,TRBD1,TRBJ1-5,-,TGTGCCAGCAGCTCAAATGACAGGGGCCGTCTCAATCAGCCCCAGCATTTT,CASSSNDRGRLNQPQHF
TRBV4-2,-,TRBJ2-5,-,TGTGCCAGCAGCCAAGGCAATGGGGCGGTGGAGACCCAGTACTTC,CASSQGNGAVETQYF
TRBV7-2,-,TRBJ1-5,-,TGTGCCAGCAGCACCACAGGGAATAACAATCAGCCCCAGCATTTT,CASSTTGNNNQPQHF
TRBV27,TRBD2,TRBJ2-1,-,TGTGCCAGCAGTTTGGCGGGAGTAACCTACAATGAGCAGTTCTTC,CASSLAGVTYNEQFF
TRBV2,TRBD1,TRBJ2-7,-,TGTGCCAGCGGCCGGACAGGGGGATCGTCCGAGCAGTACTTC,CASGRTGGSSEQYF
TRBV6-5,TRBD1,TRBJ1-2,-,TGTGCCAGCAGAACTCAAACAGGGGGCTGGGATGGCTACACCTTC,CASRTQTGGWDGYTF
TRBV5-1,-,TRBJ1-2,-,TGCGCCAGCAGCTTTGGGGACACGGCGTACTATGGCTACACCTTC,CASSFGDTAYYGYTF
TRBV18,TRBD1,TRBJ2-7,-,TGTGCCAGCTCACCACGTTCGACAGGGGGCTCCGGCGAGCAGTACTTC,CASSPRSTGGSGEQYF
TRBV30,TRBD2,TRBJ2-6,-,TGTGCCTGGAGAGCGGGACTGATCTCTGGGGCCAACGTCCTGACTTTC,CAWRAGLISGANVLTF
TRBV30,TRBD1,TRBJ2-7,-,TGTGCCTGGGAAAGGGGGACAGGGGGCGGCGAGCAGTACTTC,CAWERGTGGGEQYF
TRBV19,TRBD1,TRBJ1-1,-,TGTGCCAGTAGTGCAACAGGGGCGAACACTGAAGCTTTCTTT,CASSATGANTEAFF
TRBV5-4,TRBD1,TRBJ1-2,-,TGTGCCAGCAGCCCTGACAGGGAGGGCTACACCTTC,CASSPDREGYTF
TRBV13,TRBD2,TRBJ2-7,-,TGTGCCAGCAGCTTAGGTTCGCGGCGACTAGCGGGTTCCTACGAGCAGTACTTC,CASSLGSRRLAGSYEQYF
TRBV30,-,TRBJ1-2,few,TGTGCCTGGAGTGTACACCGAGGGGGCTACACCTTC,CAWSVHRGGYTF
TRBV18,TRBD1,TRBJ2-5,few,TGTGCCAGCTCACCCCCGAGAACAGGGGTTACCGAGACCCAGTACTTC,CASSPPRTGVTETQYF
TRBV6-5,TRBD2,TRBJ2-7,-,TGTGCCAGCAGTTACGCGCCTAGCGGGGGATACTACGAGCAGTACTTC,CASSYAPSGGYYEQYF
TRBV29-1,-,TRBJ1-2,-,TGCAGCGTTGAGAAAGGCAGGGCTCACTATGGCTACACCTTC,CSVEKGRAHYGYTF
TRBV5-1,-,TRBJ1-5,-,TGCGCCAGCAGCTTGTTCGCAGGGAGCAATCAGCCCCAGCATTTT,CASSLFAGSNQPQHF
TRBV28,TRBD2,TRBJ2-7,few,TGTGCCAGCAGGAGCGGGAGGGCCCCCTACGAGCAGTACTTC,CASRSGRAPYEQYF
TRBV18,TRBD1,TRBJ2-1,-,TGTGCCAGCTCACCCCGCGGGACAGGGGTATACAATGAGCAGTTCTTC,CASSPRGTGVYNEQFF
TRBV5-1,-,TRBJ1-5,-,TGCGCCAGCAGTTACGAAGGGGGCAATCAGCCCCAGCATTTT,CASSYEGGNQPQHF
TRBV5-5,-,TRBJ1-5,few,TGTGCCAGCAGCTTGCGCATTGATCGCGATCAGCCCCAGCATTTT,CASSLRIDRDQPQHF